This T cell receptor (beta chain) was sequenced during a study of blood T cell repertoires in COVID-19. Turning to the study itself: Collection of acute and convalescent COVID-19 samples took place in the United States, Italy and Spain.

As handled by the study authors: Reference gene primer amplification gave estimated nucleated cell counts. Using immunoSEQ multiplex PCR, the repertoire was profiled, and TCRdb retains in-frame clones only, with some absent. That table furnishes V, J and clone size, whereas the DNA furnished D and trimming. The repertoire holds 150,000 to 200,000 clones, with approximately 74% as singletons. Germline CDR1 reads SNHLY; CDR2 reads FYNNEI. The CDR3 length is 15 residues. Between the trimmed V and J ends, which lost 6 bases and 3 bases, there was a span of 15 bases. The source is an elderly woman with acute or convalescent COVID-19. The rearrangement joins TRBV2 to TRBJ1-3; TRBD1 might be the D (5 bases). The sequenced sample was peripheral blood. CDR3 loop: CASSHPGGGGNTIYF. The CDR3 nucleotides read TGTGCCAGCAGCCACCCTGGGGGAGGTGGAAACACCATATATTTT. The entire variable domain, with the rest obtained from reference TRBV2 and TRBJ1-3, is as follows: EPEVTQTPSHQVTQMGQEVILRCVPISNHLYFYWYRQILGQKVEFLVSFYNNEISEKSEIFDDQFSVERPDGSNFTLKIRSTKLEDSAMYFCASSHPGGGGNTIYFGEGSWLTVV.